The sequence of this TCR beta chain was determined in a study of CD8 T cells in Susac syndrome. A remark on this clonotype: One end of the junction varies from germline; a read error may be responsible.

Random hexamers were used to reverse transcribe roughly 0.45 to 1 ug of RNA. TCRdb ran MiXCR on the immunoSEQ multiplex PCR reads and lists one entry per CDR3 protein. The sample lists 150,000 to 200,000 distinct CDR3 sequences; roughly 95% were seen once. The CDR3 is 13 residues long. Germline CDR1 and CDR2: SGHTA and FQGNSA. This sequence joins TRBV7-2 and TRBJ2-1; TRBD2 agrees at 8 bases. The specimen was CD4+ T cells from PBMCs. This clonotype originated in a human donor in good health. CDR3 sequence reads: CASSQRSGSFSIF. CDR3 sequence (DNA): TGTGCCAGCAGCCAGCGGAGCGGGAGCTTTTCAATCTTC.